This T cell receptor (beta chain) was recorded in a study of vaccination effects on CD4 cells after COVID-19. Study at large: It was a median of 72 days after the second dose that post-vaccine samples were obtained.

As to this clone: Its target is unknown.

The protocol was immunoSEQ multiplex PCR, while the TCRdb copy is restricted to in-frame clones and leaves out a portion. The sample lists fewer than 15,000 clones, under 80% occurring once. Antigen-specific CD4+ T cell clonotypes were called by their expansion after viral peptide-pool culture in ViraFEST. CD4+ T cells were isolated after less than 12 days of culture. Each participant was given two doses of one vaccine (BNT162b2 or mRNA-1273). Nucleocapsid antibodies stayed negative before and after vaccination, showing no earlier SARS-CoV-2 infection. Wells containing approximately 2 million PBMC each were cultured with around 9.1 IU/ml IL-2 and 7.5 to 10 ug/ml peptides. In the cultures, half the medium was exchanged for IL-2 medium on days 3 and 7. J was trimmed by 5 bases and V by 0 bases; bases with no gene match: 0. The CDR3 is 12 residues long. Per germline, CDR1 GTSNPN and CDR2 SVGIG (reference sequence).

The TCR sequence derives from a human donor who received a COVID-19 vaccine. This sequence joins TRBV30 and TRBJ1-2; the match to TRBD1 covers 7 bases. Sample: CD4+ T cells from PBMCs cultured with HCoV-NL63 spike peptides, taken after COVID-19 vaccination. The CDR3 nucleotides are TGTGCCTGGAGTGTACAGGGGTATGGCTACACCTTC. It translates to CAWSVQGYGYTF.